The 26 T cell receptor beta chains below come from one sample, sequenced in a study of T cell responses to AZD1222 COVID-19 vaccine listed by TCRdb under 2021. This specimen's time point label, interpreted: baseline before first vaccination. Library prep was done by the immunoSEQ multiplex PCR assay. TCRdb took over this immuneACCESS table, retaining in-frame rearrangements with V and J assigned. Such tables are incomplete; in checked studies, under half of the missing clones stem from an unresolved V gene, and the remainder is unexplained. The sample includes about 110,000 clones, with about 90% observed a single time. 6.5% to 9.5% of the sample is held by the ten biggest clonotypes. The sample was peripheral blood, taken on day 0 of AZD1222 vaccination. All receptors come from an adult in good health.

This rearrangement joins TRBV2 to TRBJ1-5; tentative D call: TRBD1 (6 bases). This CDR3 region has 16 residues. Per the germline V gene, CDR1 is SNHLY and CDR2 is FYNNEI. V lost 2 bases and J 5 bases, leaving 16 bases between the germline ends. The CDR3 DNA reads as TGTGCCAGCAGTGAACGGTCTACAGGGATCGATCAGCCCCAGCATTTT. This encodes CASSERSTGIDQPQHF.

This chain joins TRBV5-1 and TRBJ1-2; D ambiguous. The CDR3 loop spans 13 amino acids. Looked up from germline, CDR1 is SGHRS and CDR2 is YFSETQ. Trimming left V 2 bases short and J 0 bases short, with 5 bases between. The CDR3 reads CASSFDSNYGYTF. The CDR3 region has the DNA TGCGCCAGCAGCTTCGATTCTAACTATGGCTACACCTTC.

The CDR3 reads CASSPPERNEQFF. The CDR3 DNA is TGTGCCAGCTCACCACCTGAGAGGAATGAGCAGTTCTTC. V usage is TRBV18 and J usage is TRBJ2-1; D ambiguous. V was cut by 0 bases and J by 7 bases, with 7 bases left in between. The germline gives CDR1 KGHSH, CDR2 LQKENI. This CDR3 contains 13 residues.

This rearrangement joins TRBV7-9 to TRBJ1-3; D unclear. V dropped 5 bases and J dropped 5 bases, with 16 bases sitting between them. The length of the CDR3 is 15 residues. The germline gives CDR1 SEHNR, CDR2 FQNEAQ (reference sequence). The CDR3 coding sequence is TGTGCCAGCAGCGGGCCCCAGGCCGCGAGAAACACCATATATTTT. It encodes CASSGPQAARNTIYF. The full variable domain, with the rest looked up from reference TRBV7-9 and TRBJ1-3, is DTGVSQNPRHKITKRGQNVTFRCDPISEHNRLYWYRQTLGQGPEFLTYFQNEAQLEKSRLLSDRFSAERPKGSFSTLEIQRTEQGDSAMYLCASSGPQAARNTIYFGEGSWLTVV.

This sequence joins TRBV7-9 and TRBJ1-3; no definite D call. This CDR3 is built from 18 residues. Germline assignment: CDR1 SEHNR and CDR2 FQNEAQ (reference sequence). V lost 3 bases and J lost 0, with 18 bases in between. For the CDR3, the DNA is TGTGCCAGCAGCTTCCGAGCCTTGGACGTATTCTCTGGAAACACCATATATTTT. As protein: CASSFRALDVFSGNTIYF.

This chain links TRBV18 with TRBJ1-6; no firm D call. The CDR3 has 14 residues. V lost 3 bases, J lost 6 bases, and 9 bases lay in between. The germline V gene encodes CDR1 KGHSH and CDR2 LQKENI. CDR3 DNA: TGTGCCAGCTCACCTGGGATACTTAATTCACCCCTCCACTTT. Translation gives CASSPGILNSPLHF.

The table lists this clone with a few counts. The rearrangement uses TRBV6-5 and TRBJ2-2; TRBD1 aligns across 11 bases. With V trimmed by 7 bases and J by 6 bases, 1 base remained unmatched. This CDR3 is 13 amino acids long. The germline V gene has CDR1 MNHEY and CDR2 SVGAGI. The CDR3 bases are TGTGCCAGCATGGACAGGGGGCCCGGGGAGCTGTTTTTT. Amino acid sequence: CASMDRGPGELFF.

The chain uses TRBV6-4 and TRBJ1-5, with 7 nucleotides matching TRBD1. Germline V gene lookup returns CDR1 MRHNA and CDR2 SNTAGT. The CDR3 spans 17 residues. Losses at the gene ends were 6 bases for V and 3 bases for J; bases not matched to a gene: 14. The CDR3 reads CASRTNYTGEPNQPQHF. For the CDR3, the DNA is TGTGCCAGCAGGACCAATTACACAGGGGAACCCAATCAGCCCCAGCATTTT.

CDR3 in amino acids: CASSSSERASYEQYF. The CDR3 DNA is TGTGCCAGCAGTTCCTCGGAAAGGGCCTCCTACGAGCAGTACTTC. The rearrangement uses TRBV4-2 and TRBJ2-7; D is unclear. The CDR3 runs 15 residues. From germline, CDR1 is LGHNA and CDR2 YNFKEQ. V gave up 6 bases and J gave up 0 bases, with 15 bases separating them.

This chain joins TRBV12-3 or TRBV12-4 and TRBJ1-5; D unclear. The V and J ends lost 4 bases and 6 bases respectively, with 7 bases between them. The CDR3 has 12 amino acids. Written as DNA, the CDR3 is TGTGCCAGCAGTTGGGCCAGTCAGCCCCAGCATTTT. Its translation is CASSWASQPQHF.

The rearrangement uses TRBV3-1 (or the pseudogene TRBV3-2) and TRBJ1-5; maybe TRBD1 (6 bases). Germline values: CDR1 LGHDT, CDR2 YNNKEL (reference sequence). V gave up 8 bases and J gave up 5 bases, with 16 bases separating them. The CDR3 is 14 amino acids. In DNA, the CDR3 is TGTGCCAGCTCCTGGGGGAGGGGGGATCAGCCCCAGCATTTT. Translated: CASSWGRGDQPQHF.

The V call is TRBV13, the J call TRBJ1-1, with 9 bases aligning to TRBD1. Unmatched junction bases numbered 8, after V lost 6 bases and J lost 3 bases. CDR1 is PRHDT and CDR2 is FYEKMQ in the germline V gene (reference sequence). The CDR3 covers 15 residues. In DNA, the CDR3 is TGTGCCAGCAGAACCTACAGGGGGCCCTACACTGAAGCTTTCTTT. Translated: CASRTYRGPYTEAFF.

This chain joins TRBV7-3 and TRBJ2-5; 8 bases are shared with TRBD2. This CDR3 contains 15 residues. Germline V gene data show CDR1 as SGHTA and CDR2 as FQGTGA. The junction had 9 bases not matched to a gene; V was cut back by 5 bases and J by 4 bases. The CDR3 sequence: CASSARGGQRETQYF. The DNA for the CDR3 is TGTGCCAGCAGCGCCCGGGGGGGGCAAAGAGAGACCCAGTACTTC.

J is TRBJ2-6 and V is TRBV25-1; D unclear. Trimming removed 1 base at V and 4 bases at J, with 11 bases between. CDR1 MGHDK and CDR2 SYGVNS come from the germline V gene. CDR3 length equals 16 residues. The CDR3 DNA is TGTGCCAGCAGTGAATTTCGAGACACGGGGGCCAACGTCCTGACTTTC. Amino acids: CASSEFRDTGANVLTF.

The gene calls are TRBV3-1 (or the pseudogene TRBV3-2) and TRBJ1-1, with a possible D match to TRBD1 (5 bases). V lost 1 base and J lost 0, with 9 bases in between. Germline values: CDR1 LGHDT, CDR2 YNNKEL (reference sequence). CDR3 size: 15 residues. The CDR3 sequence is CASSQGAGMNTEAFF. The DNA of the CDR3 is TGTGCCAGCAGCCAAGGGGCAGGGATGAACACTGAAGCTTTCTTT.

A few counts support this clone. V usage is TRBV13 and J usage is TRBJ1-4; no reliable D call. With 5 bases removed from V and 0 bases from J, the gap between germline ends came to 7 bases. The germline V gene encodes CDR1 PRHDT and CDR2 FYEKMQ (reference sequence). The CDR3 contains 14 residues. For the CDR3, the DNA is TGTGCCAGCAGCCTGTCCTCAACTAATGAAAAACTGTTTTTT. Translated, it gives CASSLSSTNEKLFF.

This clone showed up just once. The chain couples TRBV3-1 (or the pseudogene TRBV3-2) to TRBJ2-7, with D unclear. CDR1 and CDR2 from the germline V gene are LGHDT and YNNKEL (reference sequence). The CDR3 covers 17 residues. Trimming took off 2 bases at V and 2 bases at J, with 19 bases between the two ends. CDR3 residues: CASSQWYNQQLPYEQYF. CDR3 nucleotide sequence: TGTGCCAGCAGCCAATGGTATAACCAACAGCTACCCTACGAGCAGTACTTC.

This sequence joins TRBV5-5 and TRBJ2-5, with D possibly being TRBD2 (6 bases). Deletions cut 5 bases from V and 7 bases from J, with 21 bases between. Germline-derived CDR1 and CDR2 are SGHKS and YYEKEE (reference sequence). The length of the CDR3 is 15 residues. CDR3 nucleotide sequence: TGTGCCAGCAGACGGGGAGGCGACCCGATTGGGACCCAGTACTTC. Amino acid sequence: CASRRGGDPIGTQYF.

This clone occurred once. This chain links TRBV5-1 with TRBJ1-4; 10 nucleotides agree with TRBD1. CDR3 size: 16 residues. J gave up 6 bases and V 0 bases, and 5 bases lay outside the gene matches. Germline V lookup: CDR1 SGHRS, CDR2 YFSETQ. The CDR3 sequence: CASSLGDRGRDEKLFF. The CDR3 nucleotides are TGCGCCAGCAGCTTGGGAGACAGGGGGCGCGATGAAAAACTGTTTTTT.

This clone appeared a few times. The rearrangement links TRBV2 to TRBJ2-7, with 7 bases lining up with TRBD2. The CDR3 runs 15 residues. After removal of 8 bases from V and 3 bases from J, the junction contained 13 bases not matched to a gene. In germline, CDR1 is SNHLY, CDR2 FYNNEI. DNA of the CDR3: TGTGCCAGCCAGCGGGACGTAACCCTCGACTACGAGCAGTACTTC. Amino acids: CASQRDVTLDYEQYF.

The V call is TRBV7-2, the J call TRBJ2-3; 7 nucleotides match TRBD2. The CDR3 consists of 14 residues. Germline CDR1 is SGHTA and CDR2 is FQGNSA. Losses at the gene ends were 5 bases for V and 8 bases for J; bases not matched to a gene: 10. The CDR3 region has the DNA TGTGCCAGCAGCCGGGACTGGGGCGGGGGTACGCAGTATTTT. Translated: CASSRDWGGGTQYF.

This clone was recorded only once. V and J are TRBV18 and TRBJ1-1, with D possibly matching TRBD1 (6 bases). Per the germline V gene, CDR1 is KGHSH and CDR2 is LQKENI. V lost 1 base, J lost 1 base, and 13 bases lay in between. CDR3 size: 16 residues. The chain's CDR3 is CASSPLRDTQNTEAFF. The CDR3, as DNA: TGTGCCAGCTCACCACTACGGGACACTCAGAACACTGAAGCTTTCTTT.

The CDR3 loop reads CASSLMVGDNEQFF. The CDR3, as DNA: TGTGCCAGCAGCTTGATGGTGGGGGACAATGAGCAGTTCTTC. The V gene is TRBV7-9, the J gene TRBJ2-1; D possibly uses TRBD1 or TRBD2 (5 bases each). This CDR3 comprises 14 residues. Trimming pared 3 bases from V and 5 bases from J, leaving 11 bases between. CDR1 is SEHNR and CDR2 is FQNEAQ in the germline V gene (reference sequence).

This chain uses TRBV7-3 with TRBJ1-2; tentative D call: TRBD1 (6 bases). Germline CDR1 is SGHTA and CDR2 is FQGTGA. V was shortened by 0 bases and J by 3 bases, with 11 bases between the two germline ends. The CDR3 extends over 15 amino acids. The DNA of the CDR3 is TGTGCCAGCAGCTTAACTGCAGGGGACGACTATGGCTACACCTTC. Translated: CASSLTAGDDYGYTF. Complete variable domain (other parts from reference TRBV7-3 and TRBJ1-2): GAGVSQTPSNKVTEKGKYVELRCDPISGHTALYWYRQSLGQGPEFLIYFQGTGAADDSGLPNDRFFAVRPEGSVSTLKIQRTERGDSAVYLCASSLTAGDDYGYTFGSGTRLTVV.

This chain joins TRBV5-1 and TRBJ1-1; 7 bases are a match to TRBD1. This CDR3 is built from 15 residues. Unmatched junction bases numbered 10, after V lost 4 bases and J lost 4 bases. Germline loops: CDR1 SGHRS, CDR2 YFSETQ. The DNA for the CDR3 is TGCGCCAGCAGCCCCCAGGGGGGGTCGGTCACTGAAGCTTTCTTT. This sequence encodes CASSPQGGSVTEAFF.

The gene calls are TRBV5-6 and TRBJ1-2; D uncertain. The CDR3 contains 14 residues. V dropped 2 bases and J dropped 8 bases, with 16 bases sitting between them. Germline CDR1 is SGHDT and CDR2 is YYEEEE. This CDR3 is CASSFGRNLVGYTF. The CDR3 DNA reads TGTGCCAGCAGCTTTGGACGAAATCTGGTAGGCTACACCTTC.